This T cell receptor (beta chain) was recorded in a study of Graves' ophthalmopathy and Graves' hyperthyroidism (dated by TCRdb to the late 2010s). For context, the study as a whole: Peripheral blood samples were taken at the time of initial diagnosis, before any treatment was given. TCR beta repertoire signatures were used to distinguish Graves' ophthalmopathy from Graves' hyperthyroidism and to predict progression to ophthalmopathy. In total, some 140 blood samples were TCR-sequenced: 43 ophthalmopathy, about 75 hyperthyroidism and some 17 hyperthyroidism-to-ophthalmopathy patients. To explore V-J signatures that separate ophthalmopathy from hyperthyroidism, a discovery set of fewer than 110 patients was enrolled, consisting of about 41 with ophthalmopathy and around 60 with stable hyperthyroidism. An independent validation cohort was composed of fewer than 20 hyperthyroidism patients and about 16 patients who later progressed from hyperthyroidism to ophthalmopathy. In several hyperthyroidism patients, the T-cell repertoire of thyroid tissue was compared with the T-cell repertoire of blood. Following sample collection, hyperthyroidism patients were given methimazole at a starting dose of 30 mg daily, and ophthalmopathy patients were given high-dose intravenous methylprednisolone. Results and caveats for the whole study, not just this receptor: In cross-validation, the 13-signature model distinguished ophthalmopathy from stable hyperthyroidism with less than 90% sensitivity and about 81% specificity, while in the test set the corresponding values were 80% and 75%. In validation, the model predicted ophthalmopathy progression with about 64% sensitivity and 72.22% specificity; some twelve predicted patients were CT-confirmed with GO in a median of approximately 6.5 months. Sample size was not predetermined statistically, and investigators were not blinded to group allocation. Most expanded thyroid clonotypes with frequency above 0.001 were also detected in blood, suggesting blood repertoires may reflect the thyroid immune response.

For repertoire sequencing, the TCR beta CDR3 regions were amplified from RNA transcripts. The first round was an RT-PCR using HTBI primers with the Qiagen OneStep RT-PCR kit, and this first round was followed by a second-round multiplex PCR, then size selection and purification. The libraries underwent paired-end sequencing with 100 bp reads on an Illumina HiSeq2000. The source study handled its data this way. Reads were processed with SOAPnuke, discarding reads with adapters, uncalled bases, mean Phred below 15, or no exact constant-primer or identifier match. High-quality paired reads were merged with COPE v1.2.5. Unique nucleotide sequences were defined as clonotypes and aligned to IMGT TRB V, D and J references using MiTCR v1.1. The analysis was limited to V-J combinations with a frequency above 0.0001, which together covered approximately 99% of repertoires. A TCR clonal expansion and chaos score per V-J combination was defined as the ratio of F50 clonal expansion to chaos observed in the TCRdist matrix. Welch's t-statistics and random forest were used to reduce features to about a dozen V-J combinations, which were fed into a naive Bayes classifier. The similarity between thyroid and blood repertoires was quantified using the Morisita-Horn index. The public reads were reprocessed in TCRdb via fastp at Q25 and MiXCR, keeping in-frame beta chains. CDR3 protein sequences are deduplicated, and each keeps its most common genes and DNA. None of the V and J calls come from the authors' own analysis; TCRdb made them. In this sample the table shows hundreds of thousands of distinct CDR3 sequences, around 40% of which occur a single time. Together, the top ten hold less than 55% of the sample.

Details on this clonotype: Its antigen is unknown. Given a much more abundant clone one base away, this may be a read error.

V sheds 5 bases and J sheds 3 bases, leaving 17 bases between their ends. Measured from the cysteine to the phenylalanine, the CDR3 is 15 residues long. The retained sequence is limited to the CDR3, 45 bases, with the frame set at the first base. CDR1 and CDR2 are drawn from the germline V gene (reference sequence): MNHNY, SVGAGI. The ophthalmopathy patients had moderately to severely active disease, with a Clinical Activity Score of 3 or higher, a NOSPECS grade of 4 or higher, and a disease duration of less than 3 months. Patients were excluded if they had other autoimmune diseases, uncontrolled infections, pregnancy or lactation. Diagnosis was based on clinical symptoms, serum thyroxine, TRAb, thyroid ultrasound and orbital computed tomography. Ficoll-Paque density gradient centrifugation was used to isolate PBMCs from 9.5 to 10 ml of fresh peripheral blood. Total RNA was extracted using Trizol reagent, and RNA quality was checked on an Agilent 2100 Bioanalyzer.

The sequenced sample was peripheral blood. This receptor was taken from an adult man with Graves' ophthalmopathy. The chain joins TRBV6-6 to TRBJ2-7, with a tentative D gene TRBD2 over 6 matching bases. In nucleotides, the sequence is TGTGCCAGCAGTAGGGACTTTGCGAGCTTCTACGAGCAGTACTTC. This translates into CASSRDFASFYEQYF.